What follows are 7 T cell receptor beta chains derived from one specimen sequenced in a study of blood T cell repertoires in COVID-19. Only in-frame clones appear in the TCRdb table, and some are missing; sequencing was by immunoSEQ multiplex PCR. Here the sample spans under 200,000 clones, approximately 91% being singletons. Material for sequencing was peripheral blood. The origin of the receptors is a man between 18 and 35 years old with active or convalescent COVID-19.

The chain recombines TRBV12-3 or TRBV12-4 with TRBJ1-2, with D unresolved. The CDR3 length is 12 residues. Trimming removed 6 bases from V and 6 bases from J, with 11 bases in between. The CDR3 reads CASSHQIHGYTF. The CDR3 DNA reads as TGTGCCAGCAGCCATCAAATCCATGGCTACACCTTC.

This chain connects TRBV7-8 to TRBJ2-5; 14 nucleotides line up with TRBD2. After removal of 6 bases from V and 5 bases from J, the junction contained 8 bases not matched to a gene. The CDR3 is 16 amino acids. In germline, CDR1 is SGHVS, CDR2 FQNEAQ. CDR3 bases: TGTGCCAGCAGGCGGACTAGCGGGGGGATAGGTGAGACCCAGTACTTC. Amino acids: CASRRTSGGIGETQYF.

The CDR3 nucleotides are TGTGCCAGCAGCGTCGACAGAGTTTCCTACAATGAGCAGTTCTTC. Amino acids: CASSVDRVSYNEQFF. V usage is TRBV7-2 and J usage is TRBJ2-1, with a weak D call TRBD1 (5 bases). V lost 5 bases, J lost 1 base, and 12 bases lay in between. Germline V gene data show CDR1 as SGHTA and CDR2 as FQGNSA. The CDR3 is 15 residues long.

The sample holds one count of this clone. Written as DNA, the CDR3 is TGTGCCAGCAGCCAATCTACGGGGGGTGGGTATACTGAAGCTTTCTTT. As protein: CASSQSTGGGYTEAFF. This sequence joins TRBV14 and TRBJ1-1; a possible D gene is TRBD1 (5 bases). The CDR3 consists of 16 residues. Germline V gives CDR1 SGHDN, CDR2 FVKESK. Between the trimmed V and J ends, which lost 2 bases and 5 bases, there was a span of 18 bases.

The chain carries TRBV7-8 and TRBJ2-1, with D unclear. The CDR3 sequence is 16 residues long. Germline lookup yields CDR1 SGHVS and CDR2 FQNEAQ. V shed 5 bases and J shed 5 bases, with 19 bases lying between them. The CDR3 reads CASSPLSPTIHNEQFF. CDR3 nucleotides: TGTGCCAGCAGCCCCTTGTCTCCTACCATACACAATGAGCAGTTCTTC. The entire variable domain, with the rest obtained from reference TRBV7-8 and TRBJ2-1, is as follows: GAGVSQSPRYKVAKRGQDVALRCDPISGHVSLFWYQQALGQGPEFLTYFQNEAQLDKSGLPSDRFFAERPEGSVSTLKIQRTQQEDSAVYLCASSPLSPTIHNEQFFGPGTRLTVL.

This rearrangement joins TRBV13 to TRBJ1-1; TRBD1 might be the D (5 bases). The V end lost 5 bases, the J end lost 4 bases, and 14 bases lay between the germline ends. Germline CDR1 PRHDT, CDR2 FYEKMQ (reference sequence). This CDR3 region has 14 residues. CDR3: CASSRAREGTEAFF. The CDR3 coding sequence is TGTGCCAGCAGCCGTGCCAGGGAGGGCACTGAAGCTTTCTTT.

This chain uses TRBV29-1 with TRBJ2-3, with unresolved D. CDR3 length: 12 amino acids. Germline V CDR1 and CDR2: SQVTM, ANQGSEA. The ends were cut back, 3 bases at V and 6 bases at J, with 10 bases in the middle. The CDR3 DNA follows: TGCAGCGTTGAGGGCGACGCGGATACGCAGTATTTT. Translation gives CSVEGDADTQYF.